The entry below gives a single T cell receptor (beta chain) sequence along with its context. Its antigen is not yet known. The record has no base qualities; no much larger clone is one base away. The germline ends are 15 bases apart after V is trimmed by 0 bases and J by 12 bases. Its CDR3 holds 13 amino acids, cysteine through phenylalanine. The kept DNA is CDR3 alone, 39 bases in frame from the first base. The germline V gene encodes CDR1 SGHAT and CDR2 FQNNGV. The sample originates from a study of PD-1 blockade in classical Hodgkin lymphoma (dated by TCRdb to 2018 to 2020). Regarding the complete study: Nivolumab dosing was 3 mg/kg intravenously every 2 weeks, continuing until either disease progression or unacceptable toxicity. A peripheral blood immune signature of response to PD-1 blockade in classical Hodgkin lymphoma was defined using TCR beta sequencing and CyTOF.

Study-wide findings and limitations: By C4D1, a significant rise was seen in CD4+ TCR diversity but not in CD8+ TCR diversity (p=0.0027 vs p=0.16), and the rise was most apparent among complete responders (p=0.02). Baseline TCR diversity was reported to be lower in newly diagnosed patients than in healthy donors and to be lower still in relapsed/refractory patients. Diversity was lower in patients who began nivolumab less than 1 year after ASCT, so these patients were left out of later analyses to avoid confounding by immune reconstitution. Baseline diversity similar to that of newly diagnosed patients was observed in trial patients achieving complete response, whereas significantly lower diversity was observed in partial responders and progressors. The study was limited to a single clinical trial cohort, and causes of repertoire differences, possibly disease activity or prior therapy, remained undefined.

According to the study, the label for this sample's time point signals: cycle 1 day 1 (C1D1), immediately before nivolumab initiation. Relapse after autologous stem cell transplantation had occurred in all trial patients, and cohorts A, B and C were distinguished by prior brentuximab vedotin exposure. A total of fewer than 65 patients with relapsed/refractory classical Hodgkin lymphoma made up the trial cohort, and each patient's best overall response was complete response, partial response or progressive disease. Single-agent nivolumab was administered to trial patients in the multi-cohort phase II CheckMate 205 trial. An independent review committee assessed best overall response by applying the 2007 International Working Group response criteria. Trial PBMCs were collected just before the start of nivolumab (C1D1) and during therapy at cycle 2 day 1 and cycle 4 day 1. Peripheral blood was collected in 8 mL Vacutainer Cell Preparation Tubes, from which PBMCs were isolated by centrifugation and then cryopreserved.

Genomic DNA was isolated using the Qiagen DNeasy kit from unsorted PBMCs as well as from negatively selected CD4+ and CD8+ fractions. Amplification of TCR beta CDR3 regions was done by immunoSEQ multiplex PCR with primers that anneal to V and J segments. A synthetic immune receptor repertoire was used to minimize amplification bias, and remaining bias was computationally removed after sequencing. The authors processed their data as follows. Custom Python scripts were used to quantify repertoire diversity as the Shannon entropy index. The unsorted, CD4+ and CD8+ repertoires were each analyzed separately, with the exception of combined analyses, where CD4+ and CD8+ sequences were merged in silico. A clone was considered expanded if an increase in frequency of at least 2-fold after treatment relative to C1D1 was found, and a pseudocount of 0.5 was applied to clones undetected at baseline. Clones with 0 or 1 copy at C1D1 were defined as singleton clones, while clones with 2 or more copies were defined as non-singleton clones. Clones expanded in unsorted samples were labelled as CD4+, CD8+ or unknown by matching protein sequences in sorted samples from the same patient. Wilcoxon tests on paired samples were used to test changes in diversity from C1D1 to C4D1. The clones in this table, taken by TCRdb from immuneACCESS, are in-frame only. Not every clone is retained; where verified, under half of the shortfall comes from an unresolved V gene, and the cause of the rest is unknown. Clone size and the V and J calls come from that table; the DNA yielded D and trimming. Within this sample are some 4,000 clones, with 71% of them counted one time only. The leading ten clones occupy 45% to 60% of the sample.

The rearranged segments are TRBV11-2 and TRBJ2-7; the D gene is perhaps TRBD2, on 5 matching bases. The sequence derives from a human donor with classical Hodgkin lymphoma. The sample consisted of peripheral blood mononuclear cells (PBMCs), taken at baseline. The DNA reads TGTGCCAGCAGCTTAGAAGCAATCGGGGTCCCGTACTTC. Its coded protein is CASSLEAIGVPYF. When the CDR3 is completed using the reference TRBV11-2 and TRBJ2-7 genes on either side, the full variable domain is EAGVAQSPRYKIIEKRQSVAFWCNPISGHATLYWYQQILGQGPKLLIQFQNNGVVDDSQLPKDRFSAERLKGVDSTLKIQPAKLEDSAVYLCASSLEAIGVPYFGPGTRLTVT.